The 21 T cell receptor beta chains below come from one sample, sequenced in a study of T-cell reconstitution after alpha-beta-depleted transplantation in children. Construction of the TCRbeta library involved unique molecular identifiers. A single record per CDR3 protein comes from TCRdb applying MiXCR to the PCR reads. Of about 76,000 distinct CDR3 sequences listed, 11% to 15% are singletons. The input for sequencing was PBMCs, mostly from graft donor cells, taken 180 days after TCRalphabeta/CD19-depleted stem cell transplant. The receptor source for this set is a male patient between 2 and 15 years old who had a stem cell transplant for acute lymphoblastic leukemia, so the T cells may come from the graft donor.

This clonotype came up a few times. This chain uses TRBV12-3 or TRBV12-4 with TRBJ2-5, with 7 bases lining up with TRBD1. The CDR3 has 15 residues. Trimming cost V 3 bases and J 3 bases; bases outside gene matches: 7. CDR3 region: CASSLLQGVEETQYF. Written as DNA, the CDR3 is TGTGCCAGCAGTTTGCTCCAGGGGGTTGAAGAGACCCAGTACTTC.

The chain links TRBV29-1 to TRBJ2-5; 7 bases fit TRBD1. CDR1 is SQVTM, CDR2 ANQGSEA, per germline. The CDR3 has 13 residues. Trimming removed 4 bases from V and 3 bases from J; junction bases left unmatched: 5. As DNA, the CDR3 is TGCAGCGTTGGGGCAGACAGGGAAGAGACCCAGTACTTC. It translates to CSVGADREETQYF.

This chain connects TRBV20-1 to TRBJ2-7; D ambiguous. Trimming cost V 3 bases and J 1 base, with 10 bases left between them. The germline V gene has CDR1 DFQATT and CDR2 SNEGSKA (reference sequence). The CDR3 extends over 13 amino acids. The CDR3 protein is CSASQGLSYEQYF. The CDR3 DNA follows: TGCAGTGCTAGTCAAGGGTTGTCCTACGAGCAGTACTTC.

The gene calls are TRBV28 and TRBJ1-5; D not certain. In germline, CDR1 is MDHEN, CDR2 SYDVKM. The CDR3 is 12 amino acids. V dropped 2 bases and J dropped 7 bases, with 6 bases sitting between them. CDR3 residues: CASSLKGQPQHF. Here the CDR3 DNA reads TGTGCCAGCAGTTTAAAGGGACAGCCCCAGCATTTT.

The rearrangement uses TRBV5-5 and TRBJ2-1; 9 bases match TRBD1. The germline gives CDR1 SGHKS, CDR2 YYEKEE (reference sequence). The CDR3 is 14 residues long. V was clipped by 4 bases and J by 9 bases; unmatched bases: 8. CDR3 nucleotide sequence: TGTGCCAGCAGCGACGGGACAGGGTACCGTGAGCAGTTCTTC. Its translation is CASSDGTGYREQFF.

This rearrangement joins TRBV5-1 to TRBJ1-3; D is uncertain. The germline gives CDR1 SGHRS, CDR2 YFSETQ. There are 17 residues in the CDR3. V lost 4 bases and J lost 2, with 19 bases in between. CDR3 region: CASSPGKGQYPGNTIYF. The CDR3 DNA is TGCGCCAGCAGCCCCGGGAAAGGCCAATATCCTGGAAACACCATATATTTT.

The chain uses TRBV12-3 or TRBV12-4 and TRBJ2-1; 10 positions match TRBD2. The length of the CDR3 is 16 residues. The V and J ends lost 6 bases and 2 bases, in that order; junction bases with no gene match: 7. The CDR3 region has the DNA TGTGCCAGCAGGGGCCCCGGGACTAGCGCCTACAATGAGCAGTTCTTC. Its protein product is CASRGPGTSAYNEQFF.

The V gene is TRBV9, the J gene TRBJ2-1, with 10 bases that match TRBD2. The CDR3 runs 16 residues. From germline, CDR1 is SGDLS and CDR2 YYNGEE. V gave up 4 bases and J gave up 2 bases; unmatched junction bases: 6. The CDR3 nucleotides read TGTGCCAGCAGCCCTCGACTAGCGGGTACCTACAATGAGCAGTTCTTC. Protein sequence: CASSPRLAGTYNEQFF.

In its sample, this clonotype was seen many times. The genes are TRBV4-3 and TRBJ2-1; 11 nucleotides align to TRBD2. CDR1 and CDR2 from the germline V gene are LGHNA and YSLEER. The CDR3 contains 17 residues. The V gene end was trimmed by 0 bases and the J gene end by 4 bases; junction bases not matched to a gene: 5. The chain's CDR3 is CASSQEGTSGRYNEQFF. Written as DNA, the CDR3 is TGCGCCAGCAGCCAAGAGGGAACTAGCGGGAGATACAATGAGCAGTTCTTC.

The genes are TRBV10-3 and TRBJ1-1, with unresolved D. CDR3 length equals 14 residues. Trimming took 3 bases from V and 0 from J, leaving 8 bases between them. Germline CDR1 and CDR2: ENHRY and SYGVKD. CDR3 nucleotides: TGTGCCATCAGTGAACGGGGAGTGAACACTGAAGCTTTCTTT. As protein: CAISERGVNTEAFF.

This clonotype came up many times. The chain combines TRBV10-3 with TRBJ2-6, with 10 bases fitting TRBD1. The ends lost 10 bases at V and 0 bases at J; junction bases unmatched: 9. The CDR3 runs 17 residues. CDR1 is ENHRY, CDR2 SYGVKD, per germline. DNA for the CDR3: TGTGCCACCCTGCTGGGACAGGGGATCTCTGGGGCCAACGTCCTGACTTTC. Its translation: CATLLGQGISGANVLTF.

The chain employs TRBV20-1 and TRBJ2-7, with 10 bases matching TRBD2. Trimming took 0 bases from V and 3 from J; bases not matched to a gene: 5. The CDR3 has 15 amino acids. Germline V lookup: CDR1 DFQATT, CDR2 SNEGSKA (reference sequence). As DNA, the CDR3 is TGCAGTGCTAGAGATAGGACTAGCGGACGCTACGAGCAGTACTTC. It encodes CSARDRTSGRYEQYF.

This clonotype occurred a few times. This chain joins TRBV7-2 and TRBJ2-7; D unresolved. The CDR3 consists of 16 residues. V dropped 0 bases and J dropped 5 bases, with 17 bases sitting between them. Germline V gene data show CDR1 as SGHTA and CDR2 as FQGNSA. CDR3 amino acids: CASSLAVGPLFHEQYF. CDR3 in DNA: TGTGCCAGCAGCTTAGCGGTTGGACCCCTATTCCACGAGCAGTACTTC.

The gene calls are TRBV7-2 and TRBJ2-3; unclear D gene. Trimming stripped 1 base from V and 5 bases from J, with 7 bases between. Germline V gives CDR1 SGHTA, CDR2 FQGNSA. The CDR3 is 13 amino acids. Written as DNA, the CDR3 is TGTGCCAGCAGCTTAGGAGCCGGAGATACGCAGTATTTT. Translation gives CASSLGAGDTQYF.

This clonotype was detected a few times. The chain employs TRBV5-1 and TRBJ2-1, with D possibly being TRBD2 (6 bases). V was shortened by 4 bases and J by 0 bases, with 11 bases between the two germline ends. Germline-derived CDR1 and CDR2 are SGHRS and YFSETQ. CDR3 length equals 15 residues. The CDR3 region is CASSDDGSSYNEQFF. DNA of the CDR3: TGCGCCAGCAGCGACGACGGGAGCTCCTACAATGAGCAGTTCTTC.

The chain combines TRBV9 with TRBJ2-2; the D is unclear. V was shortened by 0 bases and J by 6 bases, with 12 bases between the two germline ends. The length of the CDR3 is 15 residues. CDR1 and CDR2 from the germline V gene are SGDLS and YYNGEE. The DNA for the CDR3 is TGTGCCAGCAGCGTAGACCCGCTGCTGCCCGGGGAGCTGTTTTTT. It codes for CASSVDPLLPGELFF.

This clonotype has more than one count but fewer than ten. The V and J genes are TRBV7-2 and TRBJ2-7; 8 bases map to TRBD1. CDR3 length: 16 amino acids. Per the germline V gene, CDR1 is SGHTA and CDR2 is FQGNSA. Trimming at V came to 5 bases and at J to 6 bases, leaving 15 bases not matched to a gene. The CDR3 is CASSAHRGSFDFEQYF. DNA of the CDR3: TGTGCCAGCAGCGCGCACAGGGGGAGTTTTGATTTCGAGCAGTACTTC.

The count of this clonotype is one. The V call is TRBV5-1, the J call TRBJ2-1; D is uncertain. V was clipped by 2 bases and J by 0 bases, with 9 bases between them. The length of the CDR3 is 15 residues. Looked up from germline, CDR1 is SGHRS and CDR2 is YFSETQ. This CDR3 is CASSFRLSSYNEQFF. CDR3 DNA sequence: TGCGCCAGCAGCTTCCGACTTAGCTCCTACAATGAGCAGTTCTTC.

This clonotype came up a few times. V usage is TRBV3-1 and J usage is TRBJ2-1; the match to TRBD1 covers 10 bases. V trimming: 2 bases; J trimming: 3 bases; junction bases outside the gene matches: 10. CDR3 length: 18 amino acids. CDR1 and CDR2 (germline): LGHDT, YNNKEL (reference sequence). The CDR3 protein is CASSQLGQGVIGYNEQFF. CDR3 sequence (DNA): TGTGCCAGCAGCCAATTAGGACAGGGGGTTATAGGCTACAATGAGCAGTTCTTC.

This chain joins TRBV18 and TRBJ2-7; no firm D call. V lost 5 bases and J 4 bases, leaving 12 bases between the germline ends. The CDR3 is 13 residues long. Germline V lookup: CDR1 KGHSH, CDR2 LQKENI. The CDR3 nucleotides are TGTGCCAGCTCAGGAAGGCCATTATACGAGCAGTACTTC. Protein product: CASSGRPLYEQYF. Combining the CDR3 with reference TRBV18 and TRBJ2-7 gives the whole variable domain NAGVMQNPRHLVRRRGQEARLRCSPMKGHSHVYWYRQLPEEGLKFMVYLQKENIIDESGMPKERFSAEFPKEGPSILRIQQVVRGDSAAYFCASSGRPLYEQYFGPGTRLTVT.

This clonotype was detected a few times. CDR3 sequence reads: CASSQAGVLRSDTQYF. CDR3 sequence (DNA): TGCGCCAGCAGCCAGGCGGGGGTCCTTAGGTCAGATACGCAGTATTTT. This rearrangement joins TRBV4-3 to TRBJ2-3; TRBD2 aligns across 7 bases. Germline loops: CDR1 LGHNA, CDR2 YSLEER. This CDR3 region has 16 residues. V trimming: 3 bases; J trimming: 4 bases; junction bases outside the gene matches: 10.